Sequencing of this TCR beta chain was carried out in a study of blood T cell repertoires in COVID-19. Study as a whole: Both acute and convalescent COVID-19 samples were obtained from the United States, Italy and Spain. In each case, the material was cDNA or gDNA derived from T cells, B-cell-depleted T cells, or PBMCs.

Under the authors' procedure: Cell counts per sample came from amplifying reference gene primers. Assay: immunoSEQ multiplex PCR; the TCRdb copy retains only in-frame clones and omits some. V and J calls and clone size come straight from that table; D and trimming were deduced from the DNA. The sample has 45,000 or so clones, 86% seen once. Per germline, CDR1 SGHTA and CDR2 FQGNSA. The CDR3 runs 15 residues. J gave up 1 base and V 5 bases, and 6 bases lay outside the gene matches. The chain links TRBV7-2 to TRBJ1-1; 8 bases are a match to TRBD1. Sequences were obtained from peripheral blood. This TCR came from a human donor in a cohort sampled during active COVID-19. The CDR3 sequence: CASSLLGTGNTEAFF. The CDR3 DNA reads as TGTGCCAGCAGCCTCCTCGGGACAGGGAACACTGAAGCTTTCTTT.